This is a list of T cell receptor beta chains from one sample in a study of cytomegalovirus exposure and HLA in healthy donors. Sequenced by immunoSEQ multiplex PCR; TCRdb stores in-frame clones only, minus some. The sample lists some 150,000 clones, approximately 80% seen once, with 1.5% to 2% in the top ten. Sample: PBMCs. These receptor sequences come from a female donor in good health and CMV-seropositive. The CDR3 runs from the conserved cysteine through the conserved F or W. The D gene is left open where the match is weak. Only some rows state a clone size, as once, few, many or a class for expanded clones.

clone_size: few; d_call: TRBD2; v_call: TRBV7-9; j_call: TRBJ2-7; cdr3_nt: TGTGCCAGCAGCTTAGTACTAGCGGGAAGCTTCTACGAGCAGTACTTC; cdr3_aa: CASSLVLAGSFYEQYF
clone_size: NA; d_call: TRBD2; v_call: TRBV5-4; j_call: TRBJ2-1; cdr3_nt: TGTGCCAGCAGCAAGCAACTAGCGGCTAGTGGGAATGAGCAGTTCTTC; cdr3_aa: CASSKQLAASGNEQFF
clone_size: NA; d_call: NA; v_call: TRBV27; j_call: TRBJ2-5; cdr3_nt: TGTGCCAGCAGTTCACGACTGGAAGAGACCCAGTACTTC; cdr3_aa: CASSSRLEETQYF
clone_size: NA; d_call: NA; v_call: TRBV30; j_call: TRBJ2-7; cdr3_nt: TGTGCCTGGAGTGTTGGGTCTGGCGGGGTCTACGAGCAGTACTTC; cdr3_aa: CAWSVGSGGVYEQYF
clone_size: once; d_call: NA; v_call: TRBV7-9; j_call: TRBJ1-2; cdr3_nt: TGTGCCAGCAGCTTAGGTACAGATAGTGGCTACACCTTC; cdr3_aa: CASSLGTDSGYTF
clone_size: NA; d_call: NA; v_call: TRBV4-1; j_call: TRBJ2-7; cdr3_nt: TGCGCCAGCAGCCAAGATCTCTACGGCTACGAGCAGTACTTC; cdr3_aa: CASSQDLYGYEQYF
clone_size: NA; d_call: NA; v_call: TRBV27; j_call: TRBJ1-5; cdr3_nt: TGTGCCAGCAGTTTAACACCATATAGCAATCAGCCCCAGCATTTT; cdr3_aa: CASSLTPYSNQPQHF
clone_size: NA; d_call: TRBD2; v_call: TRBV19; j_call: TRBJ2-1; cdr3_nt: TGTGTCAGTAGTCAGACCGGACTAGCGGGAGTCAATGAGCAGTTCTTC; cdr3_aa: CVSSQTGLAGVNEQFF
clone_size: few; d_call: TRBD1; v_call: TRBV10-1; j_call: TRBJ2-7; cdr3_nt: TGCGCCAGCAGTTATTCCCGGGACAGGGGGCTCTACGAGCAGTACTTC; cdr3_aa: CASSYSRDRGLYEQYF
clone_size: NA; d_call: TRBD1; v_call: TRBV13; j_call: TRBJ1-2; cdr3_nt: TGTGCCAGCAGCTCGGGACAGGATATTAACTATGGCTACACCTTC; cdr3_aa: CASSSGQDINYGYTF
clone_size: NA; d_call: NA; v_call: TRBV27; j_call: TRBJ2-1; cdr3_nt: TGTGCCAGCAGCCTGAGTTCGGGGAATGAGCAGTTCTTC; cdr3_aa: CASSLSSGNEQFF
clone_size: NA; d_call: NA; v_call: TRBV5-6; j_call: TRBJ1-2; cdr3_nt: TGTGCCAGCAGCGAAGAGGTCTCCTCTAACTATGGCTACACCTTC; cdr3_aa: CASSEEVSSNYGYTF
clone_size: NA; d_call: TRBD1; v_call: TRBV4-1; j_call: TRBJ2-1; cdr3_nt: TGCGCCAGCAGCCAAGAGCCGGGACAGGGGGACAATGAGCAGTTCTTC; cdr3_aa: CASSQEPGQGDNEQFF
clone_size: NA; d_call: TRBD1; v_call: TRBV6-4; j_call: TRBJ2-1; cdr3_nt: TGTGCCAGCAGTGCCACAGGGGGCGGGGAGCAGTTCTTC; cdr3_aa: CASSATGGGEQFF
clone_size: NA; d_call: TRBD2; v_call: TRBV2; j_call: TRBJ2-7; cdr3_nt: TGTGCCAGCAGTGGCACTAGCGGGGGGTCTAACGAGCAGTACTTC; cdr3_aa: CASSGTSGGSNEQYF
clone_size: NA; d_call: TRBD1; v_call: TRBV6-5; j_call: TRBJ2-2; cdr3_nt: TGTGCCAGCACCTTGACAGGGGGGGACGGGGAGCTGTTTTTT; cdr3_aa: CASTLTGGDGELFF
clone_size: NA; d_call: NA; v_call: TRBV18; j_call: TRBJ1-1; cdr3_nt: TGTGCCAGCTCACTATCCGAGAAGGGAGACACTGAAGCTTTCTTT; cdr3_aa: CASSLSEKGDTEAFF
clone_size: NA; d_call: TRBD1; v_call: TRBV18; j_call: TRBJ1-2; cdr3_nt: TGTGCCAGCTCACCCGGACAGGACTATGGCTACACCTTC; cdr3_aa: CASSPGQDYGYTF
clone_size: NA; d_call: NA; v_call: TRBV18; j_call: TRBJ1-1; cdr3_nt: TGTGCCAGCTCACCACCGTCAGTTATTAACACTGAAGCTTTCTTT; cdr3_aa: CASSPPSVINTEAFF
clone_size: NA; d_call: TRBD1; v_call: TRBV6-1; j_call: TRBJ2-7; cdr3_nt: TGTGCCAGCAGTGATAACGACAGGGGGCACTACGAGCAGTACTTC; cdr3_aa: CASSDNDRGHYEQYF
clone_size: NA; d_call: TRBD1; v_call: TRBV13; j_call: TRBJ2-3; cdr3_nt: TGTGCCAGCAGCTTAGTTCGACAGGGGATAGATACGCAGTATTTT; cdr3_aa: CASSLVRQGIDTQYF
clone_size: NA; d_call: NA; v_call: TRBV5-1; j_call: TRBJ2-5; cdr3_nt: TGCGCCAGCAGCCCGGCGCCGGGTCAAGAGACCCAGTACTTC; cdr3_aa: CASSPAPGQETQYF
clone_size: NA; d_call: TRBD1; v_call: TRBV11-3; j_call: TRBJ2-5; cdr3_nt: TGTGCCAGCAGCTTGGGACAGAAAGAGACCCAGTACTTC; cdr3_aa: CASSLGQKETQYF
clone_size: once; d_call: NA; v_call: TRBV9; j_call: TRBJ2-1; cdr3_nt: TGTGCCAGCAGCGTAGTTCCAGCGGGCGATTACAATGAGCAGTTCTTC; cdr3_aa: CASSVVPAGDYNEQFF
clone_size: NA; d_call: TRBD1; v_call: TRBV7-8; j_call: TRBJ1-5; cdr3_nt: TGTGCCAGCAGCCCCCTGACAGGGGATCAGCCCCAGCATTTT; cdr3_aa: CASSPLTGDQPQHF
clone_size: NA; d_call: NA; v_call: TRBV30; j_call: TRBJ1-6; cdr3_nt: TGTGCCTGTGCAGGGGCGATATCACCCCTCCACTTT; cdr3_aa: CACAGAISPLHF
clone_size: NA; d_call: TRBD1; v_call: TRBV6-6; j_call: TRBJ1-1; cdr3_nt: TGTGCCAGCAGTTTTCGACAGGGTAGCACTGAAGCTTTCTTT; cdr3_aa: CASSFRQGSTEAFF
clone_size: few; d_call: NA; v_call: TRBV6-6; j_call: TRBJ2-3; cdr3_nt: TGTGCCAGCACCTATAGCACAGATACGCAGTATTTT; cdr3_aa: CASTYSTDTQYF
clone_size: NA; d_call: TRBD1; v_call: TRBV28; j_call: TRBJ1-2; cdr3_nt: TGTGCCAGCAGTGACCGGACAGGGGGCCAGGTCCGCTATGGCTACACCTTC; cdr3_aa: CASSDRTGGQVRYGYTF
clone_size: NA; d_call: NA; v_call: TRBV6-7; j_call: TRBJ1-6; cdr3_nt: TGTGCCAGCAGTTACCAGACTCCTGGGAATTCACCCCTCCACTTT; cdr3_aa: CASSYQTPGNSPLHF
clone_size: NA; d_call: NA; v_call: TRBV9; j_call: TRBJ2-2; cdr3_nt: TGTGCCAGCAGCGTAGAGGGGGTTATTGGGGACACCGGGGAGCTGTTTTTT; cdr3_aa: CASSVEGVIGDTGELFF
clone_size: NA; d_call: TRBD2; v_call: TRBV5-8; j_call: TRBJ2-1; cdr3_nt: TGTGCCAGCAGCCGTGGACTAGCGGGGCGCGATGAGCAGTTCTTC; cdr3_aa: CASSRGLAGRDEQFF
clone_size: NA; d_call: TRBD2; v_call: TRBV4-1; j_call: TRBJ2-4; cdr3_nt: TGCGCCAGCAGCCAAGAACGCGGGAGTAGCCAAAACATTCAGTACTTC; cdr3_aa: CASSQERGSSQNIQYF
clone_size: few; d_call: NA; v_call: TRBV6-5; j_call: TRBJ2-2; cdr3_nt: TGTGCCAGCAGTTGGAGCGTCGGCACCGGGGAGCTGTTTTTT; cdr3_aa: CASSWSVGTGELFF
clone_size: NA; d_call: NA; v_call: TRBV6-1; j_call: TRBJ2-7; cdr3_nt: TGTGCCACCACAAGGGGGGGGAACTCCTACGAGCAGTACTTC; cdr3_aa: CATTRGGNSYEQYF
clone_size: NA; d_call: NA; v_call: TRBV9; j_call: TRBJ2-7; cdr3_nt: TGTGCCAGCAGCGTAGGCAGTAATGGAGGGCAGGGACAGTACTTC; cdr3_aa: CASSVGSNGGQGQYF
clone_size: NA; d_call: NA; v_call: TRBV5-4; j_call: TRBJ1-3; cdr3_nt: TGTGCCAGCAGCTTGGATCAGGGGCGGAACTCTGGAAACACCATATATTTT; cdr3_aa: CASSLDQGRNSGNTIYF
clone_size: NA; d_call: TRBD2; v_call: TRBV4-2; j_call: TRBJ2-7; cdr3_nt: TGTGCCAGCAGCCAAGATGTGACTAGCGGGGGGTACGAGCAGTACTTC; cdr3_aa: CASSQDVTSGGYEQYF
clone_size: NA; d_call: NA; v_call: TRBV29-1; j_call: TRBJ2-5; cdr3_nt: TGCAGCGTTGTAGCCGGGGGTCGTACGGAGACCCAGTACTTC; cdr3_aa: CSVVAGGRTETQYF
clone_size: NA; d_call: TRBD1; v_call: TRBV6-1; j_call: TRBJ1-1; cdr3_nt: TGTGCCAGCAGTGAAAGGGGACAGGGGGCTTTGGCTTTCTTT; cdr3_aa: CASSERGQGALAFF
clone_size: NA; d_call: NA; v_call: TRBV7-6; j_call: TRBJ2-3; cdr3_nt: TGTGCCAGCAGCCTCACGGGGTTTACTAGCACAGATACGCAGTATTTT; cdr3_aa: CASSLTGFTSTDTQYF
clone_size: NA; d_call: NA; v_call: TRBV2; j_call: TRBJ1-2; cdr3_nt: TGTGCCAGCAGTGTAGCGACATCCTACTATGGCTACACCTTC; cdr3_aa: CASSVATSYYGYTF
clone_size: NA; d_call: NA; v_call: TRBV28; j_call: TRBJ2-1; cdr3_nt: TGTGCCAGCAGTCGTCCTTGGCGGGGCTTTCACAATGAGCAGTTCTTC; cdr3_aa: CASSRPWRGFHNEQFF
clone_size: NA; d_call: TRBD2; v_call: TRBV5-1; j_call: TRBJ2-5; cdr3_nt: TGCGCCAGCTCGGGAGGAGTTAGGGAGACCCAGTACTTC; cdr3_aa: CASSGGVRETQYF
clone_size: NA; d_call: TRBD2; v_call: TRBV7-9; j_call: TRBJ2-7; cdr3_nt: TGTGCCAGCAGCTACGGACTAGCGGGGGTTATGTTCGAGCAGTACTTC; cdr3_aa: CASSYGLAGVMFEQYF
clone_size: NA; d_call: NA; v_call: TRBV19; j_call: TRBJ1-4; cdr3_nt: TGTGCCAGTAGTTTGTCCCTCAATGAAAAACTGTTTTTT; cdr3_aa: CASSLSLNEKLFF
clone_size: NA; d_call: NA; v_call: TRBV5-6; j_call: TRBJ2-7; cdr3_nt: TGTGCCAGCAGCTTGGTGGGACAAGGATACGAGCAGTACTTC; cdr3_aa: CASSLVGQGYEQYF
clone_size: few; d_call: TRBD2; v_call: TRBV7-3; j_call: TRBJ2-1; cdr3_nt: TGTGCCAGCAGCCCTTGGGGGAGGGGTCAGGACAATGAGCAGTTCTTC; cdr3_aa: CASSPWGRGQDNEQFF
clone_size: NA; d_call: NA; v_call: TRBV2; j_call: TRBJ2-7; cdr3_nt: TGTGCCAGCAGGATCAAATCGGGGGTCTCCTACGAGCAGTACTTC; cdr3_aa: CASRIKSGVSYEQYF
clone_size: few; d_call: TRBD1; v_call: TRBV6-5; j_call: TRBJ2-7; cdr3_nt: TGTGCCAGCAGCCGCGCCGGGACAGGGGGCTACGAGCAGTACTTC; cdr3_aa: CASSRAGTGGYEQYF
clone_size: NA; d_call: NA; v_call: TRBV30; j_call: TRBJ1-1; cdr3_nt: TGTGCCTGGACAGGGCCTCGGGCTGAAGCTTTCTTT; cdr3_aa: CAWTGPRAEAFF
clone_size: NA; d_call: TRBD2; v_call: TRBV6-6; j_call: TRBJ2-1; cdr3_nt: TGTGCCAGCAGTTCCACCGGGACTAGTTCCGAGCAGTTCTTC; cdr3_aa: CASSSTGTSSEQFF
clone_size: NA; d_call: TRBD1; v_call: TRBV13; j_call: TRBJ2-2; cdr3_nt: TGTGCCAGCCACGGACAGGGCGGTATCGGGGAGCTGTTTTTT; cdr3_aa: CASHGQGGIGELFF
clone_size: NA; d_call: TRBD1; v_call: TRBV7-2; j_call: TRBJ2-3; cdr3_nt: TGTGCCAGCAGCCAGGGGGACCACACAGATACGCAGTATTTT; cdr3_aa: CASSQGDHTDTQYF